Sequencing of this TCR beta chain was carried out in a study of blood T cell repertoires in COVID-19. Study-level information: The United States, Italy and Spain were the sources of the acute and convalescent COVID-19 samples. PBMCs, B-cell-depleted T cells, or T cells provided the cDNA or gDNA that made up the material.

Unmatched junction bases numbered 11, after V lost 4 bases and J lost 2 bases. This CDR3 is built from 17 residues. Germline-derived CDR1 and CDR2 are LGHNA and YSLEER. Under the authors' procedure: Reference gene primers were amplified, and this amplification served to estimate nucleated cell counts. Profiling relied on immunoSEQ multiplex PCR, and the TCRdb table lists in-frame clones only, not all of them. V and J calls and clone size are copied from that table; D and trimming were computed from the DNA. In the table there are some 89,000 clones, roughly 80% of which are singletons. This clone was seen a few times.

Sequencing input: peripheral blood. The J gene is TRBJ2-1, the V gene TRBV4-3; 7 nucleotides match TRBD2. The receptor was isolated from a man aged 55-75 years with acute or convalescent COVID-19. DNA of the CDR3: TGCGCCAGCAGCCGCGCACGGGGAGGGATAACCTACAATGAGCAGTTCTTC. It translates to CASSRARGGITYNEQFF.